This T cell receptor (beta chain) derives from a study of beta chain features in type 1 diabetes. Whole-study results and caveats: Moderate yet significant TCRB CDR3 shortening was seen in Type 1 diabetes patients in all four CD4+ subsets.

V shed 0 bases and J shed 4 bases, with 6 bases lying between them. The germline V gene has CDR1 MNHNY and CDR2 SVGAGI (reference sequence). The CDR3 extends over 13 amino acids. Comment on this clone: As yet, its antigen is unknown.

Expressed TCRB transcripts were sequenced, since all the RNA that had been isolated was reverse transcribed. The repertoire was sequenced with immunoSEQ multiplex PCR; TCRdb's copy has only in-frame clones and lacks some. The table lists tens of thousands of clones, roughly 41% of them singletons, with approximately 1.4% in the top ten. This receptor was taken from a man under 40 with type 1 diabetes. V gene TRBV6-6 combines with J gene TRBJ1-1, with D unresolved. Sequencing was carried out using Tregs from blood. CDR3 residues: CASSYSSTTEAFF. The CDR3 coding sequence is TGTGCCAGCAGTTACTCGTCTACCACTGAAGCTTTCTTT.